This TCR beta chain derives from a study of cytomegalovirus exposure and HLA in healthy donors. Findings and limits, study-wide: A further, later analysis showed that HLA-associated TCR beta chains (compared with equally common others) were more clonally expanded. Evidence from a later analysis indicated that most CMV-associated TCR beta chains looked HLA-restricted. Trimming of TCR beta V- and J-genes showed a link, identified in a later analysis, to a missense DCLRE1C variant.

Concerning this clone: Its antigen is not identified.

Researchers ran the PCR with 60 Vbeta and 13 Jbeta primers. Method: immunoSEQ multiplex PCR; TCRdb's copy keeps in-frame clones and lacks some. The listing contains tens of thousands of clones. Healthy bone marrow donors formed the donor group. Germline V CDR1 and CDR2: MGHDK, SYGVNS. CDR3 length equals 14 residues. V trimming: 7 bases; J trimming: 6 bases; junction bases outside the gene matches: 8. This receptor was obtained from a man aged 40-49 years in good health and CMV-seronegative. The genes are TRBV25-1 and TRBJ1-1, with 10 bases that match TRBD1. Sequenced input: PBMCs. The chain's CDR3 is CASTHGQGGSEAFF. CDR3 sequence (DNA): TGTGCCAGCACCCACGGACAGGGGGGGTCTGAAGCTTTCTTT.